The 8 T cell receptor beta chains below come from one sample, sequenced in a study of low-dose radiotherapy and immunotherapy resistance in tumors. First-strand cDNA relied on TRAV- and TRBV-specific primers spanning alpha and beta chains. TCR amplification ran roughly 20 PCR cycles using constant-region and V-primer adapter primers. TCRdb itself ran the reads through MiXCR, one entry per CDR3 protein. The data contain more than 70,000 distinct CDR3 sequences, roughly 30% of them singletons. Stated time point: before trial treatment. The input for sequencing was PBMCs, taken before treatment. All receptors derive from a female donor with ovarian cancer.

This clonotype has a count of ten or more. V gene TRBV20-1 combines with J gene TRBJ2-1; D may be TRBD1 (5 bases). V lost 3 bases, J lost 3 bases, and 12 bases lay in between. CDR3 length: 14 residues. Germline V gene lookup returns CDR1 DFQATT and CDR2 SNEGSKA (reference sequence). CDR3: CSASWPQGYNEQFF. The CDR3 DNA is TGCAGTGCTAGTTGGCCCCAGGGCTACAATGAGCAGTTCTTC.

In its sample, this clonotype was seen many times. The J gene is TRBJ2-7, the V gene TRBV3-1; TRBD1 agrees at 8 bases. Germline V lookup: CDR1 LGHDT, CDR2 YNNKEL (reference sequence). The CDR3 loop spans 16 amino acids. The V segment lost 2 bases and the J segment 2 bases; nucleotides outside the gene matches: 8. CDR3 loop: CASSQRGNRGAYEQYF. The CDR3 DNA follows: TGTGCCAGCAGCCAAAGAGGAAACAGGGGGGCCTACGAGCAGTACTTC.

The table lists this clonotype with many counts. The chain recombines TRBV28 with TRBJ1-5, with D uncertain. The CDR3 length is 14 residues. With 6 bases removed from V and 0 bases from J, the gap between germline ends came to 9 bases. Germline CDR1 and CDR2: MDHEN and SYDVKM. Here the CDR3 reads CASRSETSNQPQHF. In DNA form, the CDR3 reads TGTGCCAGCAGGTCGGAGACTAGCAATCAGCCCCAGCATTTT.

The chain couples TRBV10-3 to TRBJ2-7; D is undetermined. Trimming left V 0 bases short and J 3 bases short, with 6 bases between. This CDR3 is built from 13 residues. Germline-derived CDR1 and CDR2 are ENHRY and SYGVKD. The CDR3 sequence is CAISESGGYEQYF. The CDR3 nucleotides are TGTGCCATCAGTGAGTCGGGTGGCTACGAGCAGTACTTC.

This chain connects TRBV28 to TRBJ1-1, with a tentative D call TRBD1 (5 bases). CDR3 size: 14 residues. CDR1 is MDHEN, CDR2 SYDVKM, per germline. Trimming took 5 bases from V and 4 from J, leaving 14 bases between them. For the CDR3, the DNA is TGTGCCAGCAGTCCCGATTGGGGCGGCACTGAAGCTTTCTTT. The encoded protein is CASSPDWGGTEAFF.

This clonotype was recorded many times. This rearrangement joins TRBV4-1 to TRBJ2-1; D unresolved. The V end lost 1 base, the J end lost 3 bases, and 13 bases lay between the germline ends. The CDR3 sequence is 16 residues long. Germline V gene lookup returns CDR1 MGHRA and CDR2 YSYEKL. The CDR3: CASSQVNLVSYNEQFF. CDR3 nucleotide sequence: TGCGCCAGCAGCCAAGTGAATCTCGTTAGCTACAATGAGCAGTTCTTC.

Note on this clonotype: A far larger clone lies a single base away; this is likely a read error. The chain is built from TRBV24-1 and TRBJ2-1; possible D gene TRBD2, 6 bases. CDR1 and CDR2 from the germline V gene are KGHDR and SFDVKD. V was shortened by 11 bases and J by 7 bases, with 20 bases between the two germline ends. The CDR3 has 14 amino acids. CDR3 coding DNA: TGTGCCAGCAGCTCTGGCGGGGCCGGAAATGAGCAGTTCTTC. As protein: CASSSGGAGNEQFF.

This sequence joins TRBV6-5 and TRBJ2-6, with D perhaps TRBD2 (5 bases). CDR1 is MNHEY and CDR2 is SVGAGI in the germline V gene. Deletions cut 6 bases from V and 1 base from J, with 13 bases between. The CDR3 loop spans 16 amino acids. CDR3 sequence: CASSPFSGSGANVLTF. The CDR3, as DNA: TGTGCCAGCAGCCCCTTTTCGGGGTCTGGGGCCAACGTCCTGACTTTC.